The entry below describes one T cell receptor beta chain. Antigen unknown. This sample was taken from a study of cytomegalovirus exposure and HLA in healthy donors. PCR primers comprised 60 Vbeta and 13 Jbeta primers. Clones were sequenced by immunoSEQ multiplex PCR, and TCRdb holds only the in-frame ones, with some missing. The repertoire holds tens of thousands of clones, with more than 50% as singletons. Germline CDR1 is SGDLS and CDR2 is YYNGEE. The CDR3 is 15 residues long. Trimming took off 0 bases at V and 6 bases at J, with 13 bases between the two ends. Study-wide results and caveats: In vitro confirmation showed three CMV-associated chains to be CMV antigen specific. Productive rates of about 87% or about 30% were seen for most TCR beta V segments in an earlier analysis. The study carried out a later analysis of TCR beta sequences. It associated 16,951 of them with specific HLA alleles at a false discovery rate of 0.05.

V usage is TRBV9 and J usage is TRBJ1-3; D gene unclear. The receptor's source is a middle-aged woman in good health and CMV-seropositive. Sequences were obtained from PBMCs. The CDR3 DNA follows: TGTGCCAGCAGCGTAGGAGGTCCAAATGAAAACACCATATATTTT. It specifies CASSVGGPNENTIYF.